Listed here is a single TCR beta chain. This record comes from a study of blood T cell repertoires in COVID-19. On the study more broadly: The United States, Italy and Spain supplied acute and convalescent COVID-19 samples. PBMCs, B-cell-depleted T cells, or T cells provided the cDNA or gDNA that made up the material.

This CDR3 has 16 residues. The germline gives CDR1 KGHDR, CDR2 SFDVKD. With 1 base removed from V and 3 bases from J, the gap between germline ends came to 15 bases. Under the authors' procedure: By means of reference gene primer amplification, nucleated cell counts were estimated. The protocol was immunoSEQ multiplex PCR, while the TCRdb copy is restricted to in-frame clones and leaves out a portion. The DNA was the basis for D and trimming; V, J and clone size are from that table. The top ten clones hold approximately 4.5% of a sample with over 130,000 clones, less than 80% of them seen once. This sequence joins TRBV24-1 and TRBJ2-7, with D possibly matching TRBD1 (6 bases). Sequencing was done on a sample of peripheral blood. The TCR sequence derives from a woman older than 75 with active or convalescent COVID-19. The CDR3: CATSDLGEQGYYEQYF. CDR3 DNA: TGTGCCACCAGTGATTTAGGGGAACAGGGATACTACGAGCAGTACTTC.